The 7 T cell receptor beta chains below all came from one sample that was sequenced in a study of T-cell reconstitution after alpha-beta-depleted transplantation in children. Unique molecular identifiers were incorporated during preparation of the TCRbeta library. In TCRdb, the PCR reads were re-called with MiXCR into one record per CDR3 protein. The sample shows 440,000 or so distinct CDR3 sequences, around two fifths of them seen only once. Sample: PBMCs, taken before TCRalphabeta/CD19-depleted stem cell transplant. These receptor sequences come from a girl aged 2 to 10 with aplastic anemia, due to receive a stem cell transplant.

DNA of the CDR3: TGTGCCATCAGTGAGTCGATCGAACATGAGCAGTTCTTC. It specifies CAISESIEHEQFF. V gene TRBV10-3 combines with J gene TRBJ2-1, with D unresolved. The V end lost 0 bases, the J end lost 8 bases, and 8 bases lay between the germline ends. CDR3 length equals 13 residues. CDR1 ENHRY and CDR2 SYGVKD come from the germline V gene.

The chain's CDR3 is CASSLEGTPTYNEQFF. The CDR3 DNA reads TGTGCCAGCAGTTTAGAGGGGACTCCAACCTACAATGAGCAGTTCTTC. The V and J genes are TRBV28 and TRBJ2-1; TRBD2 might be the D (6 bases). The CDR3 loop spans 16 amino acids. Germline V gene lookup returns CDR1 MDHEN and CDR2 SYDVKM. V gave up 2 bases and J gave up 2 bases, with 13 bases separating them. The variable domain in full, completed from reference TRBV28 and TRBJ2-1, reads DVKVTQSSRYLVKRTGEKVFLECVQDMDHENMFWYRQDPGLGLRLIYFSYDVKMKEKGDIPEGYSVSREKKERFSLILESASTNQTSMYLCASSLEGTPTYNEQFFGPGTRLTVL.

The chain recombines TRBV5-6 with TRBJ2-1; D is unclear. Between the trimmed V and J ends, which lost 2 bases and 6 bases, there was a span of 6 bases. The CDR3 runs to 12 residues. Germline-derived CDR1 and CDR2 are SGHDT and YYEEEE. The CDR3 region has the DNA TGTGCCAGCAGCTTACGCGCCAATGAGCAGTTCTTC. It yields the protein CASSLRANEQFF.

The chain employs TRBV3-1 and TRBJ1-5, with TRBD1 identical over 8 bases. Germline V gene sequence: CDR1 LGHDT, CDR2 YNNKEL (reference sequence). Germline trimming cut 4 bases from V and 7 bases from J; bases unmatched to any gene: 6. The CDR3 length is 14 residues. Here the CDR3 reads CASSRGQGHQPQHF. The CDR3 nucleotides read TGTGCCAGCAGCCGCGGACAGGGACACCAGCCCCAGCATTTT.

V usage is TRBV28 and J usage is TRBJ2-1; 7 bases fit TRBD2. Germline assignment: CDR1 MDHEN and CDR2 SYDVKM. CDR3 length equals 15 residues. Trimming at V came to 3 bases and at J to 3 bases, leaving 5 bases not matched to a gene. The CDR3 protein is CASSFAGVYYNEQFF. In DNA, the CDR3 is TGTGCCAGCAGTTTTGCGGGAGTATACTACAATGAGCAGTTCTTC.

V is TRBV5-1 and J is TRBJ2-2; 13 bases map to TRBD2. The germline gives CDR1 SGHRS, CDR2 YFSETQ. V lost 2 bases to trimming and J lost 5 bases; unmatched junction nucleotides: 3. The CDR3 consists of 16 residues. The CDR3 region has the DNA TGCGCCAGCAGCTTACCGGGACTAGCGGGAACCGGGGAGCTGTTTTTT. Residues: CASSLPGLAGTGELFF.

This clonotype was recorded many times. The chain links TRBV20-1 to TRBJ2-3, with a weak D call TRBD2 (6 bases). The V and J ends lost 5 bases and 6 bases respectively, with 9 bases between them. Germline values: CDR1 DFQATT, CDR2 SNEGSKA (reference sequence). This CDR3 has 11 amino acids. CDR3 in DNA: TGCAGTGCTCGCCGGGGGGATACGCAGTATTTT. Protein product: CSARRGDTQYF.